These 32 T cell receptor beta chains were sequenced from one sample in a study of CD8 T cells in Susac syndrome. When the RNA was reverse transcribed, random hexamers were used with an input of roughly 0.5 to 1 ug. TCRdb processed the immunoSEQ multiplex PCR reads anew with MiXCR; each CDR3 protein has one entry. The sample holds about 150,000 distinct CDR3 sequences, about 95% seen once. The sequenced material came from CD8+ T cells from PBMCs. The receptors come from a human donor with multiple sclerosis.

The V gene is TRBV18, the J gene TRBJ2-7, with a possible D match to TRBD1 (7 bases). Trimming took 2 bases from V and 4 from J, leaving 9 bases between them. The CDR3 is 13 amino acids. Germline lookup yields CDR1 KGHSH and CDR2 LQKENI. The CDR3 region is CASSPAGGYEQYV. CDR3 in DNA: TGTGCCAGCTCACCAGCAGGGGGGTACGAGCAGTACGTC.

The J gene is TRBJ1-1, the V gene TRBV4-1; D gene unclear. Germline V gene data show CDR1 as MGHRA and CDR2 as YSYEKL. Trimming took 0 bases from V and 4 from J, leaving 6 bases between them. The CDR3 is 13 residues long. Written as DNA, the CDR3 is TGCGCCAGCAGCCAAGATTGGGGCACTGAAGCTTTCTTT. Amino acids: CASSQDWGTEAFF.

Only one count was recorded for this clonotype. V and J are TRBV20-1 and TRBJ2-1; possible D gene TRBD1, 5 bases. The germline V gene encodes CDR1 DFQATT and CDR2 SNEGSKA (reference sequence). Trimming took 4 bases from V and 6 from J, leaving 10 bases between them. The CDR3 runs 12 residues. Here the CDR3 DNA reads TGCAGTGCTATGTCAGGGCGCAATGAGCAGTTCTTC. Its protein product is CSAMSGRNEQFF.

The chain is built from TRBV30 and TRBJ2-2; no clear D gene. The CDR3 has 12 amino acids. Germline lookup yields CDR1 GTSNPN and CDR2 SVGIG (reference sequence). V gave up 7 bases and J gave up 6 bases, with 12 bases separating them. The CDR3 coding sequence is TGTGCCTTCCATGGGCGGTCCGGGGAGCTGTTTTTT. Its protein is CAFHGRSGELFF.

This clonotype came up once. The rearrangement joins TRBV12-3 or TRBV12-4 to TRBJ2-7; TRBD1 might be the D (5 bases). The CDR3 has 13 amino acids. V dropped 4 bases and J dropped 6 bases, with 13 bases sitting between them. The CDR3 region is CASSSGSRVEQYF. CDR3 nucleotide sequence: TGTGCCAGCAGTTCAGGGTCCCGAGTCGAGCAGTACTTC.

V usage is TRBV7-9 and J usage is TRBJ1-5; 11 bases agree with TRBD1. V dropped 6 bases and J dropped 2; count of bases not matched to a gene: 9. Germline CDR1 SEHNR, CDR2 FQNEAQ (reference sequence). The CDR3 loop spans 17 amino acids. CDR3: CASSTTGQGVGNQPQHF. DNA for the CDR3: TGTGCCAGCAGTACAACGGGACAGGGGGTTGGCAATCAGCCCCAGCATTTT.

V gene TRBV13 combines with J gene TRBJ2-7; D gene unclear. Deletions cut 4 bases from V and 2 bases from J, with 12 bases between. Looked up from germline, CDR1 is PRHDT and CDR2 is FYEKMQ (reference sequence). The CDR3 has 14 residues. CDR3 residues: CASSSVRTAYEQYF. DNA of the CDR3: TGTGCCAGCAGCTCTGTAAGAACAGCCTACGAGCAGTACTTC. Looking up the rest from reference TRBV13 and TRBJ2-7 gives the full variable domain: AAGVIQSPRHLIKEKRETATLKCYPIPRHDTVYWYQQGPGQDPQFLISFYEKMQSDKGSIPDRFSAQQFSDYHSELNMSSLELGDSALYFCASSSVRTAYEQYFGPGTRLTVT.

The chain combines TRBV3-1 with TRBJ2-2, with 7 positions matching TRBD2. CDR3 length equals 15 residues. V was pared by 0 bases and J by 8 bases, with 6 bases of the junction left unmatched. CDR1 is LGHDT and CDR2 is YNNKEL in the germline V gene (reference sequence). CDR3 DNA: TGTGCCAGCAGCCAAGAGCGACGGGAGGCGGGGGAGCTGTTTTTT. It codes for CASSQERREAGELFF.

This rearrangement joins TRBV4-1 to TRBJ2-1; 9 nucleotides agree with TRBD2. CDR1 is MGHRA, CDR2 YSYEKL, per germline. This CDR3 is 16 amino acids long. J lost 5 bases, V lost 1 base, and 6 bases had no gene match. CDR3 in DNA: TGCGCCAGCAGCCAAGTCCGGCGGGGGGGAAACAATGAGCAGTTCTTC. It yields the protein CASSQVRRGGNNEQFF.

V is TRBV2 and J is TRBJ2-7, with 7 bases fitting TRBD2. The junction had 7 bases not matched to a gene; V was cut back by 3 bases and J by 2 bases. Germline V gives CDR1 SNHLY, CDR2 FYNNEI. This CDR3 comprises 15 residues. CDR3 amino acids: CASSDSAGTTYEQYF. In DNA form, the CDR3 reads TGTGCCAGCAGTGATTCAGCGGGGACGACCTACGAGCAGTACTTC.

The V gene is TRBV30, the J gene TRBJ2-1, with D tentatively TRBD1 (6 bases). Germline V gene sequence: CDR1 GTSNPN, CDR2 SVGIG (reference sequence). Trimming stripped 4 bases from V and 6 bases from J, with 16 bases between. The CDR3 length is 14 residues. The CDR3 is CAWNGGVRGNEQFF. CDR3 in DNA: TGTGCCTGGAATGGGGGCGTTCGGGGCAATGAGCAGTTCTTC.

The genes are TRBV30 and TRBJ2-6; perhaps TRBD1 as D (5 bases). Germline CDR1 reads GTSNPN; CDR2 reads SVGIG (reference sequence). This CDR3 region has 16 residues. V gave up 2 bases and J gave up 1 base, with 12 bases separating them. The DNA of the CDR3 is TGTGCCTGGAGTTCCTTTAGACAGTCTGGGGCCAACGTCCTGACTTTC. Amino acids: CAWSSFRQSGANVLTF.

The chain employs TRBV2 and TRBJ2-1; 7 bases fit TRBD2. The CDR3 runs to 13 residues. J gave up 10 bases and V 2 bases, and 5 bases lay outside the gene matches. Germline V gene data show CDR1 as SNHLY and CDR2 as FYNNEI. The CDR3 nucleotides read TGTGCCAGCAGTGAAAAGCGGGGCCACGAGCAGTTCTTC. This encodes CASSEKRGHEQFF.

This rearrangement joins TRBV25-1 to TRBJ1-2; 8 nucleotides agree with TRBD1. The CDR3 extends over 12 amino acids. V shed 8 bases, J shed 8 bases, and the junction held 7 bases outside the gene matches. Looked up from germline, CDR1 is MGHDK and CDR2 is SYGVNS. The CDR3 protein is CASFSGGMGYTF. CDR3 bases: TGTGCCAGCTTCTCAGGGGGCATGGGCTACACCTTC.

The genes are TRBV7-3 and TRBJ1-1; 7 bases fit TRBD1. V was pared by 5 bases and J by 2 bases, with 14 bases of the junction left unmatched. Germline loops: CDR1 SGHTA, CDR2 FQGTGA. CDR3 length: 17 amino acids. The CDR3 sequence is CASSPGGGVSTNTEAFF. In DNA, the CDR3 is TGTGCCAGCAGCCCAGGGGGAGGGGTATCGACTAACACTGAAGCTTTCTTT.

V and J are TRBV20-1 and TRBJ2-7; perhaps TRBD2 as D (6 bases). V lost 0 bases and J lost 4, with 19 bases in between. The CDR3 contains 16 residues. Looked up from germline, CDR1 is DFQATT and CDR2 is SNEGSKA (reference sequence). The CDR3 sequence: CSARDRNGSPGYEQYF. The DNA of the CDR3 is TGCAGTGCTAGAGATCGGAACGGGAGCCCTGGGTACGAGCAGTACTTC.

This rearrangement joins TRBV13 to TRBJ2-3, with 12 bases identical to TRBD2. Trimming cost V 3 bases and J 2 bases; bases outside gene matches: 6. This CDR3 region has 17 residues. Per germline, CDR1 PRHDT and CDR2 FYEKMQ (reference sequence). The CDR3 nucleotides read TGTGCCAGCAGCTTCCGAACTAGCGGGGGGTTCACAGATACGCAGTATTTT. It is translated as CASSFRTSGGFTDTQYF.

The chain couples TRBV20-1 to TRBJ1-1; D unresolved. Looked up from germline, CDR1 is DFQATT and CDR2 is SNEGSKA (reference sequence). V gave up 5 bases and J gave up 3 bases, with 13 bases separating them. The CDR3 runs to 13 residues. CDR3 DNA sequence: TGCAGTGCTGCTCTAGGCAGCTACACTGAAGCTTTCTTT. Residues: CSAALGSYTEAFF.

The CDR3 DNA follows: TGCAGCGTTGAAACGGGTACCCCCTACAATGAGCAGTTCTTC. Its translation: CSVETGTPYNEQFF. The V and J genes are TRBV29-1 and TRBJ2-1; D is undetermined. Trimming pared 2 bases from V and 2 bases from J, leaving 10 bases between. The CDR3 spans 14 residues. The V gene's germline CDR1 is SQVTM and CDR2 ANQGSEA.

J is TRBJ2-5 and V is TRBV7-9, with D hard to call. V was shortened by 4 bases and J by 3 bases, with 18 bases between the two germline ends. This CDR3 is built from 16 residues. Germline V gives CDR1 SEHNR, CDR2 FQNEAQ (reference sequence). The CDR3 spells CASSWEGVRWKETQYF. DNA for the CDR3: TGTGCCAGCAGCTGGGAAGGCGTCAGGTGGAAAGAGACCCAGTACTTC.

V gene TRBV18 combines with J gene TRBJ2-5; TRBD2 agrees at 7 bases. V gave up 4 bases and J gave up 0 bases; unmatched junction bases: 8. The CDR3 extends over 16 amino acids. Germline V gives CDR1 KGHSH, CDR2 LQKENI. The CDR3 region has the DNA TGTGCCAGCTCACGAGAACTACGGGGGGACCAAGAGACCCAGTACTTC. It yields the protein CASSRELRGDQETQYF. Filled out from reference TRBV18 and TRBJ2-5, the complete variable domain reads NAGVMQNPRHLVRRRGQEARLRCSPMKGHSHVYWYRQLPEEGLKFMVYLQKENIIDESGMPKERFSAEFPKEGPSILRIQQVVRGDSAAYFCASSRELRGDQETQYFGPGTRLLVL.

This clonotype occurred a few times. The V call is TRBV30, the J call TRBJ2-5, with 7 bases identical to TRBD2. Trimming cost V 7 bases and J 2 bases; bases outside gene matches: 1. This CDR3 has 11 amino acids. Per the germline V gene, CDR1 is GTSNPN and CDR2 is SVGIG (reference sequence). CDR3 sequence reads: CAYGGQETQYF. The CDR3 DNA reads TGTGCCTACGGGGGGCAAGAGACCCAGTACTTC.

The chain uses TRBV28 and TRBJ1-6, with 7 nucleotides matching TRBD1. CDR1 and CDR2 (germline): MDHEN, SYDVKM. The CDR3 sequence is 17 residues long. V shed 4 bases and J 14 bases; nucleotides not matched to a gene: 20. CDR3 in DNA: TGTGCCAGCAGTTATTCCTCCCGGGACAGTCAATTGGAATCCCTCCACTTT. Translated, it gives CASSYSSRDSQLESLHF. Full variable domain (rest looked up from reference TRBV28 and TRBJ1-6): DVKVTQSSRYLVKRTGEKVFLECVQDMDHENMFWYRQDPGLGLRLIYFSYDVKMKEKGDIPEGYSVSREKKERFSLILESASTNQTSMYLCASSYSSRDSQLESLHFGNGTRLTVT.

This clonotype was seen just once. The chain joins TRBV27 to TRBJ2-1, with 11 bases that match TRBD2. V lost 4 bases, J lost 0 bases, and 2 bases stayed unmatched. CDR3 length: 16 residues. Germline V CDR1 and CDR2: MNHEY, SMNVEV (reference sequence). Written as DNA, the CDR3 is TGTGCCAGCAGTTCCCTAGCGGGGGGCTCCTACAATGAGCAGTTCTTC. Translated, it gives CASSSLAGGSYNEQFF.

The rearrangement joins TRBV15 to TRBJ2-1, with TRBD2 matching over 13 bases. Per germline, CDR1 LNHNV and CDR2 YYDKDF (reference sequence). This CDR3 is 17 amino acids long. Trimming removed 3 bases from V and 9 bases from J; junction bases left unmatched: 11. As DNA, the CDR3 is TGTGCCACCAGCAGGTTTCCCGGGACTAGCGGGATTAGTGAGCAGTTCTTC. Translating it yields CATSRFPGTSGISEQFF.

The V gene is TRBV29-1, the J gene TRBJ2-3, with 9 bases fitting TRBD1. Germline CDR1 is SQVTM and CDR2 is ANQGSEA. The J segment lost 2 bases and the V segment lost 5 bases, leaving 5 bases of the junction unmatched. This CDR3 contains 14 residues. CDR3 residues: CSVTGQGPTDTQYF. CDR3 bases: TGCAGCGTTACAGGACAGGGGCCCACAGATACGCAGTATTTT.

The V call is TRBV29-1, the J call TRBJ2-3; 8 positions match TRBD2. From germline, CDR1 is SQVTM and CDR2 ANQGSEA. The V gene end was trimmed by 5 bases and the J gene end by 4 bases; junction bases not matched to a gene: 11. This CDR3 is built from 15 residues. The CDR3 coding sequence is TGCAGCGTTACTCCGGGACTAGAAGCAGCAGATACGCAGTATTTT. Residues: CSVTPGLEAADTQYF.

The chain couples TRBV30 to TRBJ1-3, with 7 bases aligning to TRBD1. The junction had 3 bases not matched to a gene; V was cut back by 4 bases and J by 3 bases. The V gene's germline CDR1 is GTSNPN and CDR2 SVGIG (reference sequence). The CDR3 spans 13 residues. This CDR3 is CAWTGGFGNTIYF. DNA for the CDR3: TGTGCCTGGACAGGGGGTTTTGGAAACACCATATATTTT.

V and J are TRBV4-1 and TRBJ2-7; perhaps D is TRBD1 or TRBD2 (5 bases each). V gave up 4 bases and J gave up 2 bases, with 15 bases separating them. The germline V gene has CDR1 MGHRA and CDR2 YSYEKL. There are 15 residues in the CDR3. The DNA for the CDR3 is TGCGCCAGCAGCCCCGAGGGGACGCTGGCCTACGAGCAGTACTTC. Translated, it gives CASSPEGTLAYEQYF.

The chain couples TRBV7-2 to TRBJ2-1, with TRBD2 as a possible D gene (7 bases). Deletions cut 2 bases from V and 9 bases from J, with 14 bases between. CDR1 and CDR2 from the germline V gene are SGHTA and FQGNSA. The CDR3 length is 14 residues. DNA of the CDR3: TGTGCCAGCAGCTTATCTGGAGGGGGGGGTGAGCAGTTCTTC. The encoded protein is CASSLSGGGGEQFF.

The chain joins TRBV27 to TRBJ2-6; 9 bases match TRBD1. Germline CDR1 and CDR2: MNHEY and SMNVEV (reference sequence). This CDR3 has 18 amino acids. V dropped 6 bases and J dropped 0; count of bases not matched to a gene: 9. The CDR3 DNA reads TGTGCCAGCAGAACAGGGGGCGCTGACTACTCTGGGGCCAACGTCCTGACTTTC. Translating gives CASRTGGADYSGANVLTF. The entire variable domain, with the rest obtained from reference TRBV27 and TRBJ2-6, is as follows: EAQVTQNPRYLITVTGKKLTVTCSQNMNHEYMSWYRQDPGLGLRQIYYSMNVEVTDKGDVPEGYKVSRKEKRNFPLILESPSPNQTSLYFCASRTGGADYSGANVLTFGAGSRLTVL.

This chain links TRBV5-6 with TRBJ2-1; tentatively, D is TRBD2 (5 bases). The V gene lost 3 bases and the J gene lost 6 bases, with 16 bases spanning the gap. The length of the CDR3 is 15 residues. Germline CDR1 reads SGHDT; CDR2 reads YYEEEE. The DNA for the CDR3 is TGTGCCAGCAGCTACCTGGCGGGTCGGCTCAATGAGCAGTTCTTC. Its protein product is CASSYLAGRLNEQFF.